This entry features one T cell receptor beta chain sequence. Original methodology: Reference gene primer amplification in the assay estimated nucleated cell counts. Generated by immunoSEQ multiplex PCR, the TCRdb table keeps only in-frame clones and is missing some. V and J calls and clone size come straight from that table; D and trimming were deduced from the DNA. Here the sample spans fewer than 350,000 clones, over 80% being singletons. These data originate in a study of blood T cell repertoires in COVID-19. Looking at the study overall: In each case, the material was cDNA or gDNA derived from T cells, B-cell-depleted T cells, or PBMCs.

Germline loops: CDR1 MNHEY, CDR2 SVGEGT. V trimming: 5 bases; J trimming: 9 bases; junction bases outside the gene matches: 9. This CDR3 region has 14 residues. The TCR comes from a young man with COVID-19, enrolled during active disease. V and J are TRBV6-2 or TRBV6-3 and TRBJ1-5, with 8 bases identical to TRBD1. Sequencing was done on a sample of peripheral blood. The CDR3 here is CASSPRTGIRPQHF. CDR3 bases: TGTGCCAGCAGTCCAAGGACAGGGATACGGCCCCAGCATTTT.